These 2 T cell receptor beta chains came from one sample sequenced in a study of blood T cells in healthy people across ages. For the second PCR, which ran for about 6 to 11 cycles, a sample-barcoded 5' primer and a J-beta primer mix were used. MiXCR was run by TCRdb on the 5' RACE reads, yielding one entry per CDR3 protein. Among approximately 820,000 distinct CDR3 sequences listed, more than 40% were seen once. Sequenced sample: blood. These receptors all come from a man in his sixties in good health.

This clonotype was detected only a few times. The rearrangement links TRBV20-1 to TRBJ2-2; weak D call: TRBD2 (5 bases). Trimming removed 6 bases from V and 2 bases from J, with 10 bases in between. The CDR3 spans 13 residues. The germline CDR1 and CDR2 sequences are DFQATT and SNEGSKA (reference sequence). The CDR3 sequence is CSASGYNTGELFF. In DNA, the CDR3 is TGCAGTGCCTCGGGATATAACACCGGGGAGCTGTTTTTT.

The V call is TRBV6-6, the J call TRBJ1-1; 7 nucleotides match TRBD1. Germline loops: CDR1 MNHNY, CDR2 SVGAGI (reference sequence). The V and J ends lost 6 bases and 8 bases, in that order; junction bases with no gene match: 6. This CDR3 contains 12 residues. The CDR3 DNA sequence: TGTGCCAGCAGAGATACAGGGGACGAAGCTTTCTTT. Its protein product is CASRDTGDEAFF.